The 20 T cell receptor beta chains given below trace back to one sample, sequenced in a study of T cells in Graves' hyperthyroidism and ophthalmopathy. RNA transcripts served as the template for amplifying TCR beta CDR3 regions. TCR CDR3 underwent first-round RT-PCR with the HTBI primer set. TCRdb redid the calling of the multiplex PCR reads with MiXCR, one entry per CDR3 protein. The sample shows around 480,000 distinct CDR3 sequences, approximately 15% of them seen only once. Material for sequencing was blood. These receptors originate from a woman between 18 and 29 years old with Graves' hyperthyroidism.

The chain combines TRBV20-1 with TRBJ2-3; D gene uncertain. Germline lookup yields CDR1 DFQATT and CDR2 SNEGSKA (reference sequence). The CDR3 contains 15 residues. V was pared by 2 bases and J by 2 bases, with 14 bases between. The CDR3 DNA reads TGCAGTGCTAGATCGGGCCTCAAAGACACAGATACGCAGTATTTT. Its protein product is CSARSGLKDTDTQYF.

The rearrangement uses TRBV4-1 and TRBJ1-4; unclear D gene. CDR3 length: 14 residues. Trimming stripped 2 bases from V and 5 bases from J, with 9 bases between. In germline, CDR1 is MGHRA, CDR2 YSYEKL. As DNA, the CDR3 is TGCGCCAGCAGCCAAACCTCTTTGAATGAAAAACTGTTTTTT. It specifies CASSQTSLNEKLFF.

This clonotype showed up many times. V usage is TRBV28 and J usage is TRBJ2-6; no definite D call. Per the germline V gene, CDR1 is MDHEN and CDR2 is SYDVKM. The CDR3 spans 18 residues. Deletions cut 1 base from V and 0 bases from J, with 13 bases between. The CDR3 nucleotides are TGTGCCAGCAGTTTATATGGACGGTATACCTCTGGGGCCAACGTCCTGACTTTC. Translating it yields CASSLYGRYTSGANVLTF.

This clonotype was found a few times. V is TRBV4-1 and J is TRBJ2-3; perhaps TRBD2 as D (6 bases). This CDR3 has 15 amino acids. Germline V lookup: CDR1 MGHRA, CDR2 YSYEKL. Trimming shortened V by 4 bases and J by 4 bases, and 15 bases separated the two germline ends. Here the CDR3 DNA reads TGCGCCAGCAGCCCTAGGGGAGGAGCAGCAGATACGCAGTATTTT. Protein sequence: CASSPRGGAADTQYF.

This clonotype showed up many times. CDR3 bases: TGTGCCAGCAGTTTATTCCAGGGCTCTGAGCAGTACGTC. Translating it yields CASSLFQGSEQYV. The rearrangement links TRBV12-3 or TRBV12-4 to TRBJ2-7, with D possibly TRBD1 on 5 matching bases. Trimming left V 2 bases short and J 7 bases short, with 12 bases between. This CDR3 comprises 13 residues.

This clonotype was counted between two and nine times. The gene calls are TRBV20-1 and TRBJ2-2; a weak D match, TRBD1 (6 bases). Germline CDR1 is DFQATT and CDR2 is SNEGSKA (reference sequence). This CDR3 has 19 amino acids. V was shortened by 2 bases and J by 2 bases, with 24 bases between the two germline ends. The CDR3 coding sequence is TGCAGTGCTAGAAAGGTCCCTAAATCCCCGGGACATAACACCGGGGAGCTGTTTTTT. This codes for CSARKVPKSPGHNTGELFF.

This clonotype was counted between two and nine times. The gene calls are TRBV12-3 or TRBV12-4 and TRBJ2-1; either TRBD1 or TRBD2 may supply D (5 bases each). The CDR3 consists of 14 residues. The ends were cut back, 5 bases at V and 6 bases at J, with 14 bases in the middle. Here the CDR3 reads CASSPGPAANEQFF. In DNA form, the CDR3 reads TGTGCCAGCAGTCCGGGACCAGCGGCCAATGAGCAGTTCTTC.

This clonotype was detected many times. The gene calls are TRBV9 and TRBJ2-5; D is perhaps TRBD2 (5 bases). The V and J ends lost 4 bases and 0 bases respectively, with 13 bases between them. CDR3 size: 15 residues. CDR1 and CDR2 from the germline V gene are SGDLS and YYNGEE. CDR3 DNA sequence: TGTGCCAGCAGCCCCACCGGGGAAGACCAAGAGACCCAGTACTTC. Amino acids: CASSPTGEDQETQYF.

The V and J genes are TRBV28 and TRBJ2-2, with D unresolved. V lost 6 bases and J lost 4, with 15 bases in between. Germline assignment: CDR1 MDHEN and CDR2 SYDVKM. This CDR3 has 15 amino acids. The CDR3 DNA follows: TGTGCCAGCAGACCTCCCGCTCGTGGCACCGGGGAGCTGTTTTTT. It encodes CASRPPARGTGELFF. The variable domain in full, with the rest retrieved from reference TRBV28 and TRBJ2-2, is DVKVTQSSRYLVKRTGEKVFLECVQDMDHENMFWYRQDPGLGLRLIYFSYDVKMKEKGDIPEGYSVSREKKERFSLILESASTNQTSMYLCASRPPARGTGELFFGEGSRLTVL.

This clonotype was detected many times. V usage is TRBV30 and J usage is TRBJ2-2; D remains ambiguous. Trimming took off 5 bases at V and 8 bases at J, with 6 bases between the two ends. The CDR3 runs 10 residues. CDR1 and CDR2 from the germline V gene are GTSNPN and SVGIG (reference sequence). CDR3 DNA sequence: TGTGCCTGGCACGGGGGGGAGCTGTTTTTT. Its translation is CAWHGGELFF.

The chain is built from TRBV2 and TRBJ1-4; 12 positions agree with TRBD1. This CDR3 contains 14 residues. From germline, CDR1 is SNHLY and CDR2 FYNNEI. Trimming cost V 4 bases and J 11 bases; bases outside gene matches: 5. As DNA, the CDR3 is TGTGCCAGCAGTGCGGGACAGGGGGCTGTCAAACTGTTTTTT. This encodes CASSAGQGAVKLFF. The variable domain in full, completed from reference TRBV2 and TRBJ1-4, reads EPEVTQTPSHQVTQMGQEVILRCVPISNHLYFYWYRQILGQKVEFLVSFYNNEISEKSEIFDDQFSVERPDGSNFTLKIRSTKLEDSAMYFCASSAGQGAVKLFFGSGTQLSVL.

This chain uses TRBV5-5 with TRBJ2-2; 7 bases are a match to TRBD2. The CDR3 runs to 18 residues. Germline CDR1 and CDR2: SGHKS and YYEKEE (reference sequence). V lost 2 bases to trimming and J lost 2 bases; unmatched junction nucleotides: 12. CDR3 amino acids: CASSFYKGRGPNTGELFF. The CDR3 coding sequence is TGTGCCAGCAGCTTTTACAAAGGGAGGGGCCCTAACACCGGGGAGCTGTTTTTT.

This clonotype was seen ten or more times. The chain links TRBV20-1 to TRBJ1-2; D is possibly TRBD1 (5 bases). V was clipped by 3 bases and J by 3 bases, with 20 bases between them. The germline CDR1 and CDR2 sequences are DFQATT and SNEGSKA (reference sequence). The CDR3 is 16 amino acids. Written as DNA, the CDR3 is TGCAGTGCTAGTGGGGCAGAACACGGGGATGACTATGGCTACACCTTC. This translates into CSASGAEHGDDYGYTF.

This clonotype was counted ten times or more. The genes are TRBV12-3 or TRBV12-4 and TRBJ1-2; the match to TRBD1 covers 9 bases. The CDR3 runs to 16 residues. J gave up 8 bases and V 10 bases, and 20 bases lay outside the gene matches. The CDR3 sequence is CANFQSWGQGLGGYTF. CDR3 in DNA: TGTGCCAACTTTCAAAGCTGGGGACAGGGTTTAGGGGGCTACACCTTC.

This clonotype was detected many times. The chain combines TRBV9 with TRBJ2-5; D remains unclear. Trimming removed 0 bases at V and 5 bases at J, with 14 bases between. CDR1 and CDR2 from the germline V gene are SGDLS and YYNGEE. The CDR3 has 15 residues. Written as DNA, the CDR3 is TGTGCCAGCAGCGTAGCTCTAGGTGGAGTGGAGACCCAGTACTTC. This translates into CASSVALGGVETQYF. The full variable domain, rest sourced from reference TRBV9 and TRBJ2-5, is DSGVTQTPKHLITATGQRVTLRCSPRSGDLSVYWYQQSLDQGLQFLIQYYNGEERAKGNILERFSAQQFPDLHSELNLSSLELGDSALYFCASSVALGGVETQYFGPGTRLLVL.

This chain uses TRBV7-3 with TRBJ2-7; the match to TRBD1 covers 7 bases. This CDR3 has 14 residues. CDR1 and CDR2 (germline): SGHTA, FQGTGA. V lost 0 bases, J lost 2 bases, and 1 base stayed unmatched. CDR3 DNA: TGTGCCAGCAGCTTAACTGGGACAGCCTACGAGCAGTACTTC. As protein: CASSLTGTAYEQYF.

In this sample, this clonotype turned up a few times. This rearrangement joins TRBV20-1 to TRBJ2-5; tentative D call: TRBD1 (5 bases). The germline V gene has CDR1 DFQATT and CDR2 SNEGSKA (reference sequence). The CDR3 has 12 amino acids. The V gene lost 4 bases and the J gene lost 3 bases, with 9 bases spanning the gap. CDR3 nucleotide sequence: TGCAGTGCTATACAGGCTAAAGAGACCCAGTACTTC. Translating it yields CSAIQAKETQYF.

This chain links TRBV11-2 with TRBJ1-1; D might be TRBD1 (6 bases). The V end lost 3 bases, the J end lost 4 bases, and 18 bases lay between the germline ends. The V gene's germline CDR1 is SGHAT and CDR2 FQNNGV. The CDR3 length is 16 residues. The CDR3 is CASSLGHDRFSTEAFF. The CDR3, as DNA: TGTGCCAGCAGCTTGGGACATGACAGGTTCTCCACTGAAGCTTTCTTT.

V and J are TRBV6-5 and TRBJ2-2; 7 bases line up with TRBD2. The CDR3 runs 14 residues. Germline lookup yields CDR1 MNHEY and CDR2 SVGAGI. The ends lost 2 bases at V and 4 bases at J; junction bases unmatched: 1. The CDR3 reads CASSYGEGTGELFF. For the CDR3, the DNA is TGTGCCAGCAGTTACGGGGAGGGCACCGGGGAGCTGTTTTTT.

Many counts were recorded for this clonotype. The CDR3 coding sequence is TGTGCCAGCAGCTTAGAGGCCGTCGGGACTAGCTCCTACAATGAGCAGTTCTTC. It is translated as CASSLEAVGTSSYNEQFF. This rearrangement joins TRBV7-2 to TRBJ2-1, with 8 bases fitting TRBD2. Losses at the gene ends were 1 base for V and 0 bases for J; bases not matched to a gene: 8. In germline, CDR1 is SGHTA, CDR2 FQGNSA. This CDR3 region has 18 residues.